These 28 T cell receptor beta chains originate from one sample sequenced in a study of shared clonotypes between healthy human individuals. Produced via immunoSEQ multiplex PCR; TCRdb's table is partial and in-frame only. Among some 1,100,000 clones listed, 70% to 80% were seen once. The specimen sequenced was memory CD4+ T cells from PBMCs. Subset described: CD45RA-negative fraction. Source of these receptors: a man aged 18 to 29 in good health. Some clones in this sample may be carry-over from other donors' samples.

This clone is a singleton in its sample. This sample includes further DNA sequences coding for the same CDR3. The chain combines TRBV5-1 with TRBJ2-5, with D possibly matching TRBD1 (6 bases). Germline CDR1 and CDR2: SGHRS and YFSETQ. CDR3 size: 14 residues. Trimming removed 0 bases at V and 5 bases at J, with 11 bases between. The CDR3 DNA is TGCGCCAGCAGCTTGGACAGGGTCGGGGAGACCCAGTACTTC. Its translation: CASSLDRVGETQYF.

In regard to this clone: Other DNA sequences in this specimen translate into the identical CDR3. The chain links TRBV4-1 to TRBJ1-4; 8 bases are a match to TRBD1. After removal of 3 bases from V and 4 bases from J, the junction contained 4 bases not matched to a gene. The CDR3 spans 15 residues. Germline CDR1 is MGHRA and CDR2 is YSYEKL. CDR3 region: CASSQSGTGNEKLFF. The CDR3 nucleotides are TGCGCCAGCAGCCAGTCCGGGACAGGTAATGAAAAACTGTTTTTT.

The chain links TRBV7-8 to TRBJ1-5; 7 bases map to TRBD1. V trimming: 5 bases; J trimming: 7 bases; junction bases outside the gene matches: 11. This CDR3 has 15 amino acids. The germline V gene encodes CDR1 SGHVS and CDR2 FQNEAQ. CDR3 loop: CASSPRQGSFQPQHF. CDR3 bases: TGTGCCAGCAGCCCGCGACAGGGTAGCTTCCAGCCCCAGCATTTT.

The chain uses TRBV30 and TRBJ2-5; 10 nucleotides align to TRBD1. The CDR3 is 15 residues long. The germline CDR1 and CDR2 sequences are GTSNPN and SVGIG (reference sequence). Trimming removed 2 bases from V and 5 bases from J; junction bases left unmatched: 8. The CDR3 coding sequence is TGTGCCTGGAGTCCTAGGACAGGGGGAGGGGAGACCCAGTACTTC. Translated: CAWSPRTGGGETQYF. Full variable domain (missing parts from reference TRBV30 and TRBJ2-5): SQTIHQWPATLVQPVGSPLSLECTVEGTSNPNLYWYRQAAGRGLQLLFYSVGIGQISSEVPQNLSASRPQDRQFILSSKKLLLSDSGFYLCAWSPRTGGGETQYFGPGTRLLVL.

The chain employs TRBV29-1 and TRBJ2-7, with a weak D call TRBD1 (6 bases). CDR1 is SQVTM and CDR2 is ANQGSEA in the germline V gene. The CDR3 runs 13 residues. The V and J ends lost 6 bases and 3 bases respectively, with 15 bases between them. The CDR3 loop is CSVLTTGIYEQYF. The CDR3 DNA reads TGCAGCGTACTGACAACAGGGATCTACGAGCAGTACTTC.

J is TRBJ2-2 and V is TRBV5-4; 7 nucleotides match TRBD1. The trim removed 4 bases at V and 6 bases at J, leaving 9 bases unmatched. Per the germline V gene, CDR1 is SGHNT and CDR2 is YYREEE (reference sequence). The CDR3 covers 15 residues. The CDR3 is CASSRRDSLSGELFF. CDR3 in DNA: TGTGCCAGCAGCCGACGGGACAGCCTTTCCGGGGAGCTGTTTTTT.

The chain uses TRBV30 and TRBJ1-2; possibly TRBD1 for D (6 bases). Deletions cut 1 base from V and 5 bases from J, with 17 bases between. The CDR3 length is 15 residues. CDR1 GTSNPN and CDR2 SVGIG come from the germline V gene (reference sequence). CDR3 amino acids: CAWSEGSGAVYGYTF. In nucleotides, the CDR3 is TGTGCCTGGAGTGAGGGGTCAGGGGCTGTGTATGGCTACACCTTC. The whole variable domain, filled in from reference TRBV30 and TRBJ1-2, reads SQTIHQWPATLVQPVGSPLSLECTVEGTSNPNLYWYRQAAGRGLQLLFYSVGIGQISSEVPQNLSASRPQDRQFILSSKKLLLSDSGFYLCAWSEGSGAVYGYTFGSGTRLTVV.

The chain uses TRBV12-2 and TRBJ1-4. TRBV12-2 is a recognized pseudogene. CDR3 size: 14 residues. The CDR3 DNA is TGTGCAAGTCGCCCGACCGACGGTAATGAAAAACTGTTTTTT. Amino acid sequence: CASRPTDGNEKLFF.

The chain carries TRBV19 and TRBJ2-3; 8 positions agree with TRBD2. Losses at the gene ends were 6 bases for V and 5 bases for J; bases not matched to a gene: 7. CDR1 and CDR2 from the germline V gene are LNHDA and SQIVND (reference sequence). The CDR3 runs to 14 residues. CDR3 DNA: TGTGCCAGTAGGCGAGCGGGAGTTCGAGATACGCAGTATTTT. This encodes CASRRAGVRDTQYF.

Only one count was recorded for this clone. The V call is TRBV29-1, the J call TRBJ1-6; D not certain. Germline-derived CDR1 and CDR2 are SQVTM and ANQGSEA. V was trimmed by 4 bases and J by 5 bases, leaving 9 bases between them. The CDR3 totals 13 residues. CDR3 amino acids: CSVGVTDNSPLHF. The CDR3 nucleotides read TGCAGCGTTGGGGTGACGGATAATTCACCCCTCCACTTT.

The genes are TRBV7-2 and TRBJ2-2, with 7 bases matching TRBD1. Germline V CDR1 and CDR2: SGHTA, FQGNSA. The CDR3 runs to 15 residues. The V gene end was trimmed by 3 bases and the J gene end by 3 bases; junction bases not matched to a gene: 4. The CDR3 DNA sequence: TGTGCCAGCAGCTTCAACAGGGGTGACACCGGGGAGCTGTTTTTT. This gives the protein CASSFNRGDTGELFF. Using reference TRBV7-2 and TRBJ2-2 for the parts outside the CDR3, the full variable domain is GAGVSQSPSNKVTEKGKDVELRCDPISGHTALYWYRQSLGQGLEFLIYFQGNSAPDKSGLPSDRFSAERTGGSVSTLTIQRTQQEDSAVYLCASSFNRGDTGELFFGEGSRLTVL.

The rearrangement uses TRBV10-1 and TRBJ2-3; TRBD1 matches at 9 bases. J was trimmed by 5 bases and V by 2 bases; bases with no gene match: 8. CDR3 length equals 16 residues. The germline V gene encodes CDR1 WNHNN and CDR2 SYGVQD (reference sequence). CDR3 region: CASSEPAKGQGDTQYF. DNA for the CDR3: TGCGCCAGCAGTGAGCCAGCAAAGGGACAGGGAGATACGCAGTATTTT.

This clone was counted a single time. V usage is TRBV27 and J usage is TRBJ1-5, with 9 bases matching TRBD1. This CDR3 contains 14 residues. V was clipped by 6 bases and J by 7 bases; unmatched bases: 7. CDR1 MNHEY and CDR2 SMNVEV come from the germline V gene (reference sequence). Here the CDR3 DNA reads TGTGCCAGCAGCCGGGACAGGGCCAGGCAGCCCCAGCATTTT. Translation gives CASSRDRARQPQHF.

J is TRBJ2-3 and V is TRBV27; D uncertain. CDR1 and CDR2 (germline): MNHEY, SMNVEV (reference sequence). There are 15 residues in the CDR3. The V gene lost 2 bases and the J gene lost 6 bases, with 15 bases spanning the gap. The CDR3 sequence: CASSLEAPLWDTQYF. CDR3 coding DNA: TGTGCCAGCAGTTTAGAGGCCCCGCTTTGGGATACGCAGTATTTT.

This chain links TRBV12-5 with TRBJ2-3; TRBD1 aligns across 8 bases. This CDR3 comprises 15 residues. Trimming cost V 1 base and J 6 bases; bases outside gene matches: 6. Germline CDR1 LGHNT, CDR2 FRNRAP. The CDR3 protein is CASGLGQGAEDTQYF. The CDR3 region has the DNA TGTGCTAGTGGTTTGGGGCAGGGGGCGGAGGATACGCAGTATTTT.

To note about this clone: Other nucleotide sequences from this sample produce the same CDR3. The CDR3 DNA reads TGTGCCAGCAGCCAGGACAGGAACACTGAAGCTTTCTTT. Encoded protein: CASSQDRNTEAFF. The genes are TRBV7-3 and TRBJ1-1, with D possibly being TRBD1 (6 bases). Germline loops: CDR1 SGHTA, CDR2 FQGTGA. V was trimmed by 5 bases and J by 1 base, leaving 8 bases between them. This CDR3 is 13 amino acids long.

This clone has just a few counts. This rearrangement joins TRBV7-8 to TRBJ2-1; the match to TRBD2 covers 9 bases. Germline CDR1 is SGHVS and CDR2 is FQNEAQ. V gave up 5 bases and J gave up 6 bases; unmatched junction bases: 11. The CDR3 runs 16 residues. The CDR3 nucleotides are TGTGCCAGCAGCGAACGAGTTAGCGGGAGACCCAATGAGCAGTTCTTC. This codes for CASSERVSGRPNEQFF.

The chain employs TRBV10-2 and TRBJ1-1; weak D call: TRBD1 (5 bases). Germline CDR1 and CDR2: WSHSY and SAAADI. Trimming removed 6 bases at V and 4 bases at J, with 15 bases between. CDR3 size: 14 residues. The CDR3 is CASSPDSRVTEAFF. CDR3 nucleotides: TGCGCCAGCAGCCCCGACAGTAGGGTCACTGAAGCTTTCTTT.

The V and J genes are TRBV2 and TRBJ2-1, with TRBD1 matching over 10 bases. The ends lost 6 bases at V and 5 bases at J; junction bases unmatched: 7. This CDR3 has 15 residues. The germline V gene has CDR1 SNHLY and CDR2 FYNNEI. The CDR3 DNA reads as TGTGCCAGCAGCGCAGACAGGGGGCACAACAATGAGCAGTTCTTC. Its translation is CASSADRGHNNEQFF.

The chain combines TRBV5-1 with TRBJ1-2, with 11 bases matching TRBD1. CDR1 and CDR2 (germline): SGHRS, YFSETQ. The CDR3 has 13 residues. The ends lost 3 bases at V and 8 bases at J; junction bases unmatched: 3. The CDR3 region has the DNA TGCGCCAGCAGCTCTGGACAGGGGGCGGGCTACACCTTC. Translation gives CASSSGQGAGYTF.

This clone was detected only a few times. This chain links TRBV6-1 with TRBJ1-2; D remains ambiguous. V was shortened by 0 bases and J by 3 bases, with 11 bases between the two germline ends. The CDR3 length is 15 residues. Germline V CDR1 and CDR2: MNHNS, SASEGT. The CDR3 DNA is TGTGCCAGCAGTGAAGCGCTCTGGCTGGACTATGGCTACACCTTC. It codes for CASSEALWLDYGYTF.

V gene TRBV2 combines with J gene TRBJ1-5; D unresolved. Germline lookup yields CDR1 SNHLY and CDR2 FYNNEI. The CDR3 totals 14 residues. Trimming cost V 2 bases and J 1 base, with 6 bases left between them. In nucleotides, the CDR3 is TGTGCCAGCAGTGAAAGGACCAGCAATCAGCCCCAGCATTTT. It translates to CASSERTSNQPQHF.

V gene TRBV7-9 combines with J gene TRBJ2-7; 7 nucleotides agree with TRBD2. CDR3 size: 12 residues. V dropped 11 bases and J dropped 6; count of bases not matched to a gene: 10. CDR1 is SEHNR and CDR2 is FQNEAQ in the germline V gene (reference sequence). CDR3 residues: CACAGRESEQYF. The CDR3 nucleotides are TGTGCCTGTGCAGGGAGGGAGAGCGAGCAGTACTTC.

The chain joins TRBV2 to TRBJ1-5, with 8 bases identical to TRBD1. Germline V gives CDR1 SNHLY, CDR2 FYNNEI. There are 16 residues in the CDR3. Unmatched junction bases numbered 8, after V lost 2 bases and J lost 5 bases. The chain's CDR3 is CASSETGQVTYQPQHF. The CDR3 DNA follows: TGTGCCAGCAGTGAAACGGGACAGGTTACTTATCAGCCCCAGCATTTT.

J is TRBJ2-1 and V is TRBV15; D not certain. From germline, CDR1 is LNHNV and CDR2 YYDKDF (reference sequence). Between the trimmed V and J ends, which lost 4 bases and 5 bases, there was a span of 12 bases. This CDR3 comprises 14 residues. This CDR3 reads CATSIGALNNEQFF. As DNA, the CDR3 is TGTGCCACCAGCATTGGAGCCCTTAACAATGAGCAGTTCTTC.

This chain joins TRBV13 and TRBJ2-1, with a weak D call TRBD1 (6 bases). Germline CDR1 PRHDT, CDR2 FYEKMQ (reference sequence). This CDR3 spans 15 amino acids. The V end was cut by 3 bases, the J end by 5 bases, with 14 bases between. The CDR3 DNA reads TGTGCCAGCAGCTTCCGTCAGGGGTGGGACAATGAGCAGTTCTTC. Translation gives CASSFRQGWDNEQFF. Using reference TRBV13 and TRBJ2-1 for the parts outside the CDR3, the full variable domain is AAGVIQSPRHLIKEKRETATLKCYPIPRHDTVYWYQQGPGQDPQFLISFYEKMQSDKGSIPDRFSAQQFSDYHSELNMSSLELGDSALYFCASSFRQGWDNEQFFGPGTRLTVL.

The chain recombines TRBV28 with TRBJ2-2; TRBD2 might be the D (6 bases). The CDR3 covers 16 residues. CDR1 and CDR2 from the germline V gene are MDHEN and SYDVKM. The V and J ends lost 4 bases and 3 bases respectively, with 15 bases between them. The CDR3 region has the DNA TGTGCCAGCAGTTCGGGCTGGGAGGCTGACACCGGGGAGCTGTTTTTT. This sequence encodes CASSSGWEADTGELFF.

The chain links TRBV29-1 to TRBJ2-1; tentatively, D is TRBD1 (6 bases). V was clipped by 7 bases and J by 0 bases, with 13 bases between them. Germline V CDR1 and CDR2: SQVTM, ANQGSEA. This CDR3 is built from 14 residues. Here the CDR3 DNA reads TGCAGCGCCGGACAGAGTCCCTCCTACAATGAGCAGTTCTTC. This sequence encodes CSAGQSPSYNEQFF.